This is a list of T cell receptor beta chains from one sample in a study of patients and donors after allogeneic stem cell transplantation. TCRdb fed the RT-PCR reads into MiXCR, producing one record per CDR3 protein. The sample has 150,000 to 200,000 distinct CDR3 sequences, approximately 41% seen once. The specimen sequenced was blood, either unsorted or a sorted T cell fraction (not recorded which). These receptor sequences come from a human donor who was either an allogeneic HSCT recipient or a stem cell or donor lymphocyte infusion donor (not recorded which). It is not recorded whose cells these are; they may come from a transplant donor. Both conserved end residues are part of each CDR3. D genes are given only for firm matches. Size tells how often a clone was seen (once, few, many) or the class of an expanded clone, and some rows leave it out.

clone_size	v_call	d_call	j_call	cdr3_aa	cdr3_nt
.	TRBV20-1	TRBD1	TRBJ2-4	CSAIRDREYVAKNIQYF	TGCAGTGCTATCCGGGACAGGGAGTACGTGGCCAAAAACATTCAGTACTTC
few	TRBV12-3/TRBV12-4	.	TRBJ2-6	CASSHRDGLSGANVLTF	TGTGCCAGCAGTCACCGGGACGGCCTCTCTGGGGCCAACGTCCTGACTTTC
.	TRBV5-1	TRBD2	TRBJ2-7	CASSSRSGLAPVQYF	TGCGCCAGCAGCAGTCGTTCGGGACTAGCACCCGTTCAGTACTTC
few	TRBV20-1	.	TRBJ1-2	CRGRDGYTF	TGCAGAGGGCGGGATGGCTACACCTTC
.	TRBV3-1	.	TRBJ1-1	CASSQRGVAFF	TGTGCCAGCAGCCAAAGGGGAGTTGCTTTCTTT
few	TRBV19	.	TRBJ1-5	CASWGFGNQPQHF	TGTGCCAGTTGGGGCTTCGGCAATCAGCCCCAGCATTTT
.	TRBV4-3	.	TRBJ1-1	CASSQDYSNMNTEAFF	TGCGCCAGCAGCCAAGATTACAGCAACATGAACACTGAAGCTTTCTTT
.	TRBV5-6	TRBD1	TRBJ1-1	CASSLDRGSFGSPEAFF	TGTGCCAGCAGCTTGGACAGGGGAAGTTTTGGTAGCCCTGAAGCTTTCTTT
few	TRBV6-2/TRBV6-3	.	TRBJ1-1	CASSYSQYTEAFF	TGTGCCAGCAGTTACAGTCAGTACACTGAAGCTTTCTTT
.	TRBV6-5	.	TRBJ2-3	CASSDEGADTQYF	TGTGCCAGCAGTGACGAGGGTGCAGATACGCAGTATTTT
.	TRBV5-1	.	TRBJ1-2	CASSTETVPGYGYTF	TGCGCCAGCAGCACCGAGACTGTCCCAGGATATGGCTACACCTTC
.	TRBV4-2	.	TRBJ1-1	CASSQDSLNTEAFF	TGTGCCAGCAGCCAGGACAGTCTGAACACTGAAGCTTTCTTT
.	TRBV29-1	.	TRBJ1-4	CSVGDGATNEKLFF	TGCAGCGTAGGGGACGGAGCAACTAATGAAAAACTGTTTTTT
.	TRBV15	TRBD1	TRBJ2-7	CATSRDMLGGGEQYF	TGTGCCACCAGCAGAGATATGCTAGGGGGCGGCGAGCAGTACTTC
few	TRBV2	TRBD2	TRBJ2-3	CASSGERDTDTQYF	TGTGCCAGCAGTGGGGAGCGGGACACAGATACGCAGTATTTT
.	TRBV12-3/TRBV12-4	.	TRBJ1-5	CASSLGVRPIQPQHF	TGTGCCAGCAGTTTAGGGGTCCGCCCGATCCAGCCCCAGCATTTT
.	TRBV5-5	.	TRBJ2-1	CASSLAPSTNNEQFF	TGTGCCAGCAGCTTGGCCCCCAGCACCAACAATGAGCAGTTCTTC
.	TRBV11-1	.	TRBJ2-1	CASSLAGVGYEQFF	TGTGCCAGCAGCTTAGCGGGAGTAGGGTATGAGCAGTTCTTC
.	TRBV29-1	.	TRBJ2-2	CSVEDRYPGELFF	TGCAGCGTTGAAGACAGGTATCCCGGGGAGCTGTTTTTT
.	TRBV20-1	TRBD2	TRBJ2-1	CSARAPGASGTSPGYNEQFF	TGCAGTGCTAGAGCCCCTGGCGCTAGCGGGACCTCCCCCGGGTACAATGAGCAGTTCTTC
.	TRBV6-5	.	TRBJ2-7	CASSYSTARSYEQYF	TGTGCCAGCAGTTACTCGACGGCCAGGTCCTACGAGCAGTACTTC
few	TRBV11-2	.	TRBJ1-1	CASTPTQQTMNTEAFF	TGTGCCAGCACCCCTACTCAACAGACCATGAACACTGAAGCTTTCTTT
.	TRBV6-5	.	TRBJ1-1	CASSDGGFKNTEAFF	TGTGCCAGCAGCGACGGGGGGTTTAAGAACACTGAAGCTTTCTTT
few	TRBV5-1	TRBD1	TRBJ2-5	CASSYLGQGSQETQYF	TGCGCCAGCAGCTACCTGGGACAGGGAAGCCAAGAGACCCAGTACTTC
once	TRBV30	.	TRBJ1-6	CAWTTDGNSPLHF	TGTGCCTGGACTACGGACGGGAATTCACCCCTCCACTTT
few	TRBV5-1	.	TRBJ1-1	CASSLDRQTDEAFF	TGCGCCAGCAGCTTGGACCGACAGACCGATGAAGCTTTCTTT
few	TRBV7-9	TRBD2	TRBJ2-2	CASSPQRESPTGELFF	TGTGCCAGCAGTCCCCAGCGGGAATCCCCCACCGGGGAGCTGTTTTTT
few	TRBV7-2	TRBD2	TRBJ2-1	CASSLGREGNEQFF	TGTGCCAGCAGCTTAGGGCGGGAGGGGAATGAGCAGTTCTTC
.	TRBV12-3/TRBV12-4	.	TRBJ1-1	CASSWGGSNTEAFF	TGTGCCAGCAGCTGGGGGGGCTCGAACACTGAAGCTTTCTTT
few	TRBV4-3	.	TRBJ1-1	CASSQDEGHTEAFF	TGCGCCAGCAGCCAAGATGAGGGGCACACTGAAGCTTTCTTT
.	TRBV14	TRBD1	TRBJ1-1	CASSWDRGTEAFF	TGTGCCAGCAGCTGGGACAGGGGCACTGAAGCTTTCTTT
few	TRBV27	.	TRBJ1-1	CASSLAGGLGTEAFF	TGTGCCAGCAGTTTAGCTGGGGGGCTTGGCACTGAAGCTTTCTTT
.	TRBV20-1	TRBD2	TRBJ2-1	CSASSLAGKIGNEQFF	TGCAGTGCTAGCAGTCTAGCGGGGAAGATAGGAAATGAGCAGTTCTTC
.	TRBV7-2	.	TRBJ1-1	CASSIAGTANTEAFF	TGTGCCAGTTCGATCGCTGGGACGGCGAACACTGAAGCTTTCTTT
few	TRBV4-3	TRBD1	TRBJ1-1	CASSQGRVPGQKNTEAFF	TGCGCCAGCAGCCAAGGCCGAGTTCCGGGACAGAAGAACACTGAAGCTTTCTTT
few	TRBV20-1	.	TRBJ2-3	CSAWPLVWGMSTQYF	TGCAGTGCCTGGCCCCTTGTGTGGGGAATGAGTACGCAGTATTTT
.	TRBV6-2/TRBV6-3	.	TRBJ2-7	CASSFPQRGHYEQYF	TGTGCCAGCAGTTTTCCCCAGCGGGGACACTACGAGCAGTACTTC
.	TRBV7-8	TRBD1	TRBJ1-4	CASSPGGGYEKLFF	TGTGCCAGCAGCCCAGGGGGGGGATATGAAAAACTGTTTTTT
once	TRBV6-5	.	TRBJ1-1	CASKVWGEDTEAFF	TGTGCCAGCAAAGTTTGGGGGGAGGACACTGAAGCTTTCTTT
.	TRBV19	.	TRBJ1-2	CASSIETANYGYTF	TGTGCCAGTAGTATCGAAACAGCTAACTATGGCTACACCTTC
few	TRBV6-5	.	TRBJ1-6	CASSYLGNPPLHF	TGTGCCAGCAGTTACCTTGGAAATCCACCCCTCCACTTT
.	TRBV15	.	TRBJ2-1	CATSRDGDTYNEQFF	TGTGCCACCAGCAGAGACGGGGACACCTACAATGAGCAGTTCTTC
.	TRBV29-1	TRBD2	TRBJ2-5	CSVAQSGSSGGGSETQYF	TGCAGCGTAGCCCAGTCGGGTTCTAGCGGAGGAGGTTCGGAGACCCAGTACTTC
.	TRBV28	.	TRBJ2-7	CASSLSTAGYEQYF	TGTGCCAGCAGTTTGTCGACTGCGGGCTACGAGCAGTACTTC
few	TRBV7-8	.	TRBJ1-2	CASSLVVADDPFYGYTF	TGTGCCAGCAGCTTAGTGGTGGCGGACGATCCTTTCTATGGCTACACCTTC
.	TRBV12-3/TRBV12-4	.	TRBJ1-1	CASSLKRDTEAFF	TGTGCCAGCAGTTTAAAGAGGGACACTGAAGCTTTCTTT
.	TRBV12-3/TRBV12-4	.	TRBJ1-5	CASSPWVGPANQPQHF	TGTGCCAGCAGTCCCTGGGTTGGTCCAGCTAATCAGCCCCAGCATTTT
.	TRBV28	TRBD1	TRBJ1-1	CASSSGGVGLGTEAFF	TGTGCCAGCAGTTCAGGGGGGGTAGGGCTGGGTACTGAAGCTTTCTTT
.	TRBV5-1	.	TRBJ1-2	CASSLTTGLSSGYTF	TGCGCCAGCAGCTTAACCACAGGTTTAAGCTCAGGCTACACCTTC
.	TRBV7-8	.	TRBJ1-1	CASSLSWSDSTEAFF	TGTGCCAGCAGCTTATCCTGGTCCGATAGCACTGAAGCTTTCTTT
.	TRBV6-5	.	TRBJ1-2	CASKAGPWTEGYTF	TGTGCCAGCAAAGCGGGACCCTGGACGGAGGGCTACACCTTC
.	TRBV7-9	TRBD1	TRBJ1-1	CASRLDRAGNTEAFF	TGTGCCAGCAGGCTCGACAGGGCTGGAAACACTGAAGCTTTCTTT
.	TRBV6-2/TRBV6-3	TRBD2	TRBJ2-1	CASSNLNPGLAELSYNEQFF	TGTGCCAGCAGCAACCTAAACCCGGGACTAGCAGAGCTCTCCTACAATGAGCAGTTCTTC
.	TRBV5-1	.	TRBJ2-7	CASRISNGYYEQYF	TGCGCCAGCAGAATCTCCAACGGGTACTACGAGCAGTACTTC
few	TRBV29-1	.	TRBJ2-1	CSAAGDEQFF	TGCAGCGCCGCCGGGGATGAGCAGTTCTTC
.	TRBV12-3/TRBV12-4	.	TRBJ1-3	CASIRGWDLGNTIYF	TGTGCCAGCATCCGTGGGTGGGACCTAGGAAACACCATATATTTT
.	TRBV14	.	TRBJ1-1	CASSQDRIPNTEAFF	TGTGCCAGCAGCCAAGATAGAATCCCGAACACTGAAGCTTTCTTT
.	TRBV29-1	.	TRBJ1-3	CSVEDAFHSGNTIYF	TGCAGCGTTGAAGACGCTTTCCACTCTGGAAACACCATATATTTT
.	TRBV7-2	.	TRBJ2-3	CASSFGGVTDTQYF	TGTGCCAGCAGCTTCGGCGGGGTCACAGATACGCAGTATTTT